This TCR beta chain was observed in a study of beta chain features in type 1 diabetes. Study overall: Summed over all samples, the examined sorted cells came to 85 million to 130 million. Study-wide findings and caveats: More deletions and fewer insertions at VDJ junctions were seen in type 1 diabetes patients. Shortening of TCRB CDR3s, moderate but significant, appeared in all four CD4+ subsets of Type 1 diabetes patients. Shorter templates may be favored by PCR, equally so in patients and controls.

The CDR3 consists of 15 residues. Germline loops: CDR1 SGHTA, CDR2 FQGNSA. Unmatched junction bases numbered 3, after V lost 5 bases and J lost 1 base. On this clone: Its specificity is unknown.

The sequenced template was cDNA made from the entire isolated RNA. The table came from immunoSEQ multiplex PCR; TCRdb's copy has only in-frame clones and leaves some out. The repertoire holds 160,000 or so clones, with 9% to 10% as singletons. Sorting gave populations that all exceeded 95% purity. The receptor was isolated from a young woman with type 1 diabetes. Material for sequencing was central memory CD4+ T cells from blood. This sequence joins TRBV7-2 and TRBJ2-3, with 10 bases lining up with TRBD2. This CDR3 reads CASSRSGRGTDTQYF. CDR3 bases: TGTGCCAGCAGCCGAAGCGGGAGGGGCACAGATACGCAGTATTTT.